The 18 T cell receptor beta chains presented below share a single source sample, sequenced in a study of blood T cell repertoires in COVID-19. Here immunoSEQ multiplex PCR was the method, and the copy in TCRdb shows in-frame clones only, minus some. Among about 75,000 clones, around 79% were seen once, and the ten largest hold less than 6%. The sample taken for sequencing was peripheral blood. These receptors all stem from a woman at least 80 years old with active or convalescent COVID-19.

This chain links TRBV2 with TRBJ2-7, with TRBD1 as a possible D gene (5 bases). Germline assignment: CDR1 SNHLY and CDR2 FYNNEI. The CDR3 length is 13 residues. Trimming removed 6 bases at V and 3 bases at J, with 12 bases between. The CDR3 loop is CASSQRQIYEQYF. The CDR3, as DNA: TGTGCCAGCAGCCAGAGACAGATCTACGAGCAGTACTTC.

V and J are TRBV6-5 and TRBJ2-7; TRBD1 agrees at 9 bases. The CDR3 runs to 14 residues. The germline gives CDR1 MNHEY, CDR2 SVGAGI. The V segment lost 8 bases and the J segment 4 bases; nucleotides outside the gene matches: 9. The CDR3 DNA reads TGTGCCAGCGGGAAGGACAGGGGACCATACGAGCAGTACTTC. Translating it yields CASGKDRGPYEQYF.

The gene calls are TRBV19 and TRBJ2-6, with 8 bases aligning to TRBD1. The CDR3 runs to 14 residues. Germline V lookup: CDR1 LNHDA, CDR2 SQIVND (reference sequence). Losses at the gene ends were 6 bases for V and 2 bases for J; bases not matched to a gene: 0. The CDR3 nucleotides read TGTGCCAGTAGGGACAGGGCTGGGGCCAACGTCCTGACTTTC. The encoded protein is CASRDRAGANVLTF.

The chain joins TRBV5-1 to TRBJ2-7; 9 positions match TRBD2. CDR1 and CDR2 (germline): SGHRS, YFSETQ. The CDR3 runs to 16 residues. Trimming at V came to 5 bases and at J to 4 bases, leaving 13 bases not matched to a gene. The CDR3: CASRKEGAGGWYEQYF. DNA for the CDR3: TGCGCCAGCAGAAAGGAGGGAGCGGGGGGTTGGTACGAGCAGTACTTC.

V is TRBV7-2 and J is TRBJ1-2; D is unresolved. The V end was cut by 3 bases, the J end by 1 base, with 6 bases between. The CDR3 runs to 13 residues. Germline V gene lookup returns CDR1 SGHTA and CDR2 FQGNSA. In DNA form, the CDR3 reads TGTGCCAGCAGCTTCGTCAGTAACTATGGCTACACCTTC. This encodes CASSFVSNYGYTF.

This rearrangement joins TRBV4-3 to TRBJ1-6, with 7 nucleotides matching TRBD1. Germline values: CDR1 LGHNA, CDR2 YSLEER. Trimming at V came to 3 bases and at J to 5 bases, leaving 4 bases not matched to a gene. This CDR3 spans 15 amino acids. CDR3 loop: CASSHDTGDNSPLHF. CDR3 nucleotide sequence: TGCGCCAGCAGCCATGATACAGGGGATAATTCACCCCTCCACTTT.

J is TRBJ1-4 and V is TRBV5-1, with D hard to call. V was clipped by 4 bases and J by 6 bases, with 13 bases between them. Germline V gives CDR1 SGHRS, CDR2 YFSETQ. The length of the CDR3 is 14 residues. The CDR3 DNA follows: TGCGCCAGCAGCCCGGGGTACGGAGATGAAAAACTGTTTTTT. Translating gives CASSPGYGDEKLFF.

The chain has TRBV19 and TRBJ2-7; D remains ambiguous. The CDR3 has 15 amino acids. Trimming shortened V by 1 base and J by 1 base, and 11 bases separated the two germline ends. CDR1 LNHDA and CDR2 SQIVND come from the germline V gene (reference sequence). In nucleotides, the CDR3 is TGTGCCAGTAGTATAGCATTGGCTGTTTCCTACGAGCAGTACTTC. Translated, it gives CASSIALAVSYEQYF.

This clone came up a few times. The junction departs from germline at one end; a sequencing error may be responsible. The rearrangement links TRBV7-2 to TRBJ2-7; 8 bases are shared with TRBD2. The CDR3 consists of 13 residues. Looked up from germline, CDR1 is SGHTA and CDR2 is FQGNSA. Written as DNA, the CDR3 is TGTGCCAGCAGGTTAGCGGGACACAACGAGCAGTACTTC. This translates into CASRLAGHNEQYF.

V is TRBV7-9 and J is TRBJ2-3; D call uncertain. The V gene lost 1 base and the J gene lost 2 bases, with 10 bases spanning the gap. The CDR3 spans 15 residues. The germline CDR1 and CDR2 sequences are SEHNR and FQNEAQ (reference sequence). The chain's CDR3 is CASSLVSSDTDTQYF. The CDR3 DNA sequence: TGTGCCAGCAGCTTAGTTTCTTCAGACACAGATACGCAGTATTTT.

The chain links TRBV19 to TRBJ1-5; D call uncertain. CDR1 and CDR2 (germline): LNHDA, SQIVND (reference sequence). The CDR3 is 15 amino acids. Between the trimmed V and J ends, which lost 1 base and 0 bases, there was a span of 7 bases. In DNA, the CDR3 is TGTGCCAGTAGTATAGGAACTTATAGCAATCAGCCCCAGCATTTT. This encodes CASSIGTYSNQPQHF. Supplemented by reference TRBV19 and TRBJ1-5, the full variable domain reads DGGITQSPKYLFRKEGQNVTLSCEQNLNHDAMYWYRQDPGQGLRLIYYSQIVNDFQKGDIAEGYSVSREKKESFPLTVTSAQKNPTAFYLCASSIGTYSNQPQHFGDGTRLSIL.

This chain joins TRBV7-2 and TRBJ1-5; D not resolved. The CDR3 sequence is 14 residues long. CDR1 is SGHTA and CDR2 is FQGNSA in the germline V gene. V was pared by 5 bases and J by 0 bases, with 8 bases between. The CDR3 nucleotides read TGTGCCAGCAGCAGTAGTAATAGCAATCAGCCCCAGCATTTT. Translating it yields CASSSSNSNQPQHF.

The chain has TRBV11-3 and TRBJ2-1; TRBD2 matches 9 bases. This CDR3 contains 17 residues. The V and J ends lost 3 bases and 9 bases, in that order; junction bases with no gene match: 15. CDR1 SGHNT and CDR2 YENEEA come from the germline V gene. The CDR3 here is CASSFQSGSGSRGEQFF. In nucleotides, the CDR3 is TGTGCCAGCAGCTTTCAGAGTGGTAGCGGGAGTCGGGGTGAGCAGTTCTTC.

This chain connects TRBV3-1 (or the pseudogene TRBV3-2) to TRBJ2-5; maybe TRBD2 (6 bases). The CDR3 runs 17 residues. V was pared by 4 bases and J by 5 bases, with 23 bases between. The germline V gene encodes CDR1 LGHDT and CDR2 YNNKEL (reference sequence). The CDR3 sequence is CASSPLPGGVVTETQYF. As DNA, the CDR3 is TGTGCCAGCAGCCCCCTCCCCGGCGGGGTTGTAACTGAGACCCAGTACTTC.

The V gene is TRBV6-1, the J gene TRBJ1-1, with D maybe TRBD1 (5 bases). Trimming pared 1 base from V and 1 base from J, leaving 16 bases between. This CDR3 contains 17 residues. Germline V gene lookup returns CDR1 MNHNS and CDR2 SASEGT. This CDR3 is CASSEGRGNPGNTEAFF. The CDR3 region has the DNA TGTGCCAGCAGTGAAGGGAGGGGCAACCCCGGGAACACTGAAGCTTTCTTT.

CDR3 DNA sequence: TGTGCCAGCAGCTTGTTTAGCCAGACCTACAATGAGCAGTTCTTC. It is translated as CASSLFSQTYNEQFF. The rearrangement uses TRBV11-2 and TRBJ2-1; D not certain. Germline V gene lookup returns CDR1 SGHAT and CDR2 FQNNGV. The CDR3 runs 15 residues. V dropped 3 bases and J dropped 2 bases, with 11 bases sitting between them.

This chain uses TRBV5-6 with TRBJ1-6; tentatively, D is TRBD1 (5 bases). The germline CDR1 and CDR2 sequences are SGHDT and YYEEEE. The CDR3 extends over 17 amino acids. Trimming cost V 0 bases and J 4 bases, with 14 bases left between them. CDR3 loop: CASSLGGGIRYNSPLHF. DNA for the CDR3: TGTGCCAGCAGCTTGGGGGGGGGAATCCGTTATAATTCACCCCTCCACTTT.

To note about this clone: The same CDR3 arises from other DNA sequences in this sample as well. V gene TRBV5-1 combines with J gene TRBJ1-2, with TRBD1 matching 10 bases. Trimming removed 2 bases from V and 4 bases from J; junction bases left unmatched: 14. The germline V gene has CDR1 SGHRS and CDR2 YFSETQ. CDR3 length: 18 amino acids. CDR3 nucleotide sequence: TGCGCCAGCAGCTTAAGACACAGTGCGGGACAGGGGACCTATGGCTACACCTTC. Encoded protein: CASSLRHSAGQGTYGYTF.